The 9 T cell receptor beta chains reported below all come from one sample, sequenced in a study of T-cell reconstitution after alpha-beta-depleted transplantation in children. A library of TCRbeta sequences, prepared with unique molecular identifiers, was generated. Using its own MiXCR run on the PCR reads, TCRdb lists one record per CDR3 protein. The sample records roughly 200,000 distinct CDR3 sequences, 11% being singletons. Sequenced here: PBMCs, sampled before TCRalphabeta/CD19-depleted stem cell transplant. The source is a child younger than two with acute myeloid leukemia, due to receive a stem cell transplant.

In its sample, this clonotype was seen many times. The chain has TRBV4-2 and TRBJ2-3; perhaps TRBD2 as D (6 bases). The V end was cut by 0 bases, the J end by 2 bases, with 9 bases between. This CDR3 comprises 15 residues. Germline V lookup: CDR1 LGHNA, CDR2 YNFKEQ. The CDR3 region has the DNA TGTGCCAGCAGCCAAGAACTAGCCCCCACAGATACGCAGTATTTT. Protein product: CASSQELAPTDTQYF.

This clonotype was recorded many times. V usage is TRBV12-3 or TRBV12-4 and J usage is TRBJ1-1; D uncertain. The CDR3 consists of 15 residues. V was pared by 5 bases and J by 2 bases, with 15 bases between. Written as DNA, the CDR3 is TGTGCCAGCAGTCAGGAAGACATTGGAAACACTGAAGCTTTCTTT. Translation gives CASSQEDIGNTEAFF.

This clonotype was picked up a small number of times. The rearrangement uses TRBV29-1 and TRBJ2-3; TRBD2 aligns across 8 bases. V trimming: 0 bases; J trimming: 1 base; junction bases outside the gene matches: 9. Germline V gene sequence: CDR1 SQVTM, CDR2 ANQGSEA. The CDR3 runs to 17 residues. CDR3 DNA: TGCAGCGTTGAAGATCGACGGTCGCGGGGGGGCACAGATACGCAGTATTTT. This sequence encodes CSVEDRRSRGGTDTQYF.

This clonotype was seen many times. This chain links TRBV4-1 with TRBJ2-3, with 9 bases that match TRBD2. Germline lookup yields CDR1 MGHRA and CDR2 YSYEKL. The CDR3 is 17 residues long. Trimming took 4 bases from V and 6 from J; bases not matched to a gene: 14. The CDR3 bases are TGCGCCAGCAGCCGGTCCTCCCTAGCGGGGCCAAGGGATACGCAGTATTTT. It codes for CASSRSSLAGPRDTQYF.

This clonotype was counted at least ten times. In nucleotides, the CDR3 is TGTGCCACCAGTGATTTGCCGGGGGACGAGCAGTTCTTC. Its translation is CATSDLPGDEQFF. The gene calls are TRBV24-1 and TRBJ2-1, with D possibly TRBD2 on 6 matching bases. This CDR3 spans 13 amino acids. The germline gives CDR1 KGHDR, CDR2 SFDVKD. Trimming left V 0 bases short and J 10 bases short, with 9 bases between.

This chain joins TRBV7-6 and TRBJ1-5; no firm D call. V was shortened by 0 bases and J by 5 bases, with 5 bases between the two germline ends. Germline V gives CDR1 SGHVS, CDR2 FNYEAQ. The CDR3 runs 13 residues. The CDR3 here is CASSLAQYQPQHF. CDR3 sequence (DNA): TGTGCCAGCAGCTTAGCCCAATATCAGCCCCAGCATTTT.

The chain combines TRBV19 with TRBJ1-2; 9 positions agree with TRBD1. Germline trimming cut 7 bases from V and 2 bases from J; bases unmatched to any gene: 11. The CDR3 runs to 16 residues. Germline V CDR1 and CDR2: LNHDA, SQIVND (reference sequence). CDR3 sequence (DNA): TGTGCCAGTACCTCCTGGTGGGGACAGGGAAACTATGGCTACACCTTC. Its protein product is CASTSWWGQGNYGYTF.

This clonotype occurred many times. The chain is built from TRBV20-1 and TRBJ2-3, with TRBD1 identical over 8 bases. The CDR3 runs to 11 residues. The V segment lost 6 bases and the J segment 6 bases; nucleotides outside the gene matches: 2. The germline V gene has CDR1 DFQATT and CDR2 SNEGSKA (reference sequence). In nucleotides, the CDR3 is TGCAGTGCACGACAGGGGGATACGCAGTATTTT. As protein: CSARQGDTQYF.

There are many counts of this clonotype. The chain recombines TRBV19 with TRBJ1-5; D may be TRBD1 (5 bases). The CDR3 is 14 residues long. Trimming left V 6 bases short and J 4 bases short, with 13 bases between. The germline V gene has CDR1 LNHDA and CDR2 SQIVND (reference sequence). The CDR3 DNA follows: TGTGCCAGTAGGGCCCGGGGCGATAATCAGCCCCAGCATTTT. Translated: CASRARGDNQPQHF.